The clone carrying this TCR beta chain showed up just a few times. Its target is not known. The sample is drawn from a study of response to subunit inactivated influenza vaccine. Findings and caveats of the study: T cells newly recruited by each seasonal influenza vaccination are few, the authors suggested.

One entry per CDR3 protein results from TCRdb running MiXCR on the RT-PCR reads. The data show roughly 670,000 distinct CDR3 sequences, 13% to 15% seen once. This CDR3 has 17 amino acids. V was cut by 0 bases and J by 4 bases, with 18 bases left in between. The germline CDR1 and CDR2 sequences are LGHNA and YNFKEQ. V gene TRBV4-2 combines with J gene TRBJ1-2, with a weak D call TRBD1 (6 bases). This clonotype originated in a man between 45 and 60 years old who received an inactivated influenza vaccine. The sample here was PBMCs from blood, taken around 15 days before vaccination. CDR3 coding DNA: TGTGCCAGCAGCCAAGATTCGGTCGGGGGCAGCCTCTATGGCTACACCTTC. This sequence encodes CASSQDSVGGSLYGYTF.